A selection of T cell receptor beta chains follows, all from one sample in a study of blood T cells in healthy people across ages. TCRdb re-derived calls from the 5' RACE reads in MiXCR, one entry per CDR3 protein. Of some 800,000 distinct CDR3 sequences listed, around two fifths are singletons. Material: blood. The receptors derive from a man aged 55-75 years in good health. The CDR3 runs from the conserved cysteine through the conserved F or W. The order of the fields is V gene, D gene, CDR3 protein. The D gene is left open where the match is weak.

v_call: TRBV12-3/TRBV12-4; d_call: TRBD1; cdr3_aa: CATGGTGGYVNEQFF
v_call: TRBV9; d_call: NA; cdr3_aa: CASGKGANVLTF
v_call: TRBV2; d_call: TRBD1; cdr3_aa: CASSTMTGMGKNIQYF
v_call: TRBV27; d_call: NA; cdr3_aa: CASSLSRVSDEQYF
v_call: TRBV18; d_call: NA; cdr3_aa: CASSPGSNTEAFF
v_call: TRBV5-6; d_call: NA; cdr3_aa: CASSQDYSGANVLTF
v_call: TRBV5-1; d_call: NA; cdr3_aa: CASSLEGGDQPQHF
v_call: TRBV30; d_call: NA; cdr3_aa: CAAGEMRNTGELFF
v_call: TRBV7-8; d_call: NA; cdr3_aa: CASSLNIGQEEQYF
v_call: TRBV3-1; d_call: NA; cdr3_aa: CASSSGTTCQETQYF
v_call: TRBV6-6; d_call: TRBD2; cdr3_aa: CASSALAGAGELFF
v_call: TRBV5-1; d_call: NA; cdr3_aa: CASSLEAASNYGYTF
v_call: TRBV20-1; d_call: NA; cdr3_aa: CSATTPGLGLYEQYF
v_call: TRBV12-5; d_call: TRBD2; cdr3_aa: CASGDPTSGNADTQYF
v_call: TRBV11-2; d_call: TRBD1; cdr3_aa: CASSLGAGTGYNEQFF
v_call: TRBV4-1; d_call: TRBD1; cdr3_aa: CASSQPGQEYYGYTF
v_call: TRBV6-1; d_call: TRBD1; cdr3_aa: CASSPVTGQGADIQYF
v_call: TRBV29-1; d_call: NA; cdr3_aa: CSVVAALRETQYF
v_call: TRBV7-9; d_call: NA; cdr3_aa: CASSAPPENYGYTF
v_call: TRBV21-1; d_call: NA; cdr3_aa: CASSPPGVPYEQYF
v_call: TRBV5-1; d_call: NA; cdr3_aa: CASSLVRLFSGGQIQYF
v_call: TRBV7-3; d_call: TRBD2; cdr3_aa: CASSLGGGASRELFF
v_call: TRBV18; d_call: NA; cdr3_aa: CASSNPGRSPDTQYF
v_call: TRBV20-1; d_call: TRBD2; cdr3_aa: CSAPGTSGGTDTQYF
v_call: TRBV6-5; d_call: NA; cdr3_aa: CASSGRDRETQYF
v_call: TRBV11-3; d_call: NA; cdr3_aa: CASSVRGGMNTEAFF
v_call: TRBV29-1; d_call: NA; cdr3_aa: CSVENANTGELFF
v_call: TRBV10-1; d_call: TRBD1; cdr3_aa: CASSEGQGLTDTQYF
v_call: TRBV12-3/TRBV12-4; d_call: TRBD1; cdr3_aa: CASSFGQAKQFF
v_call: TRBV12-3/TRBV12-4; d_call: NA; cdr3_aa: CASRPGRPNTEAFF
v_call: TRBV27; d_call: NA; cdr3_aa: CASQEGGAGGNQPQHF
v_call: TRBV5-6; d_call: TRBD1; cdr3_aa: CASSPGQGAFYEQYF
v_call: TRBV20-1; d_call: NA; cdr3_aa: CSASMGVQSYEQYF
v_call: TRBV12-3/TRBV12-4; d_call: NA; cdr3_aa: CASTTGRAVADTQYF
v_call: TRBV2; d_call: TRBD2; cdr3_aa: CASWSGAVETQYF
v_call: TRBV20-1; d_call: NA; cdr3_aa: CSARDPRAYNEKLFF
v_call: TRBV20-1; d_call: NA; cdr3_aa: CSARDPARGSTDTQYF
v_call: TRBV6-5; d_call: TRBD1; cdr3_aa: CASSSDRGGTGELFF
v_call: TRBV4-3; d_call: TRBD1; cdr3_aa: CASSPGTGGVLTYNEQFF
v_call: TRBV7-2; d_call: TRBD2; cdr3_aa: CASSFLTSGSREQYF
v_call: TRBV6-5; d_call: NA; cdr3_aa: CASSTSAYSYEQYF